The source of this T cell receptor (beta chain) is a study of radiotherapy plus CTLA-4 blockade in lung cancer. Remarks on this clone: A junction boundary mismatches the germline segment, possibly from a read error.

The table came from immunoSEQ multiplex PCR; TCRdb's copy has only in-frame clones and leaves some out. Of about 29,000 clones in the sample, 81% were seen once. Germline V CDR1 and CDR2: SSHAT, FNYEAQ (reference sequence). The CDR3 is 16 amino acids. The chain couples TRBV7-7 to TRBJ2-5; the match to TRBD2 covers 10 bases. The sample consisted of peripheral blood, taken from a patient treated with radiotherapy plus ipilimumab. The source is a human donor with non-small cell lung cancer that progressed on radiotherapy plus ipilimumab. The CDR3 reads CASRLGSGGAGETQYF. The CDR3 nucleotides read TGTGCTAGCAGGCTAGGGAGCGGGGGGGCCGGAGAGACCCAGTACTTC. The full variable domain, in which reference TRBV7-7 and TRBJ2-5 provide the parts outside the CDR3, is GAGVSQSPRYKVTKRGQDVTLRCDPISSHATLYWYQQALGQGPEFLTYFNYEAQPDKSGLPSDRFSAERPEGSISTLTIQRTEQRDSAMYRCASRLGSGGAGETQYFGPGTRLLVL.